This T cell receptor beta chain was sequenced during a study of T-cell memory formation after mild COVID-19. TCRdb re-derived calls from the 5' RACE reads in MiXCR, one entry per CDR3 protein. The sample shows 450,000 to 650,000 distinct CDR3 sequences, roughly 18% of them seen only once. This clonotype originated in an adult woman who had mild COVID-19 (a few samples of this study predate the infection). Cell type and time point are not known. The material sequenced was PBMCs or a T cell subset sorted from them (not recorded which).

The CDR3 here is CASTSAGTDTQYF. The DNA for the CDR3 is TGTGCCAGCACTTCAGCGGGCACAGATACGCAGTATTTT. The chain employs TRBV12-3 or TRBV12-4 and TRBJ2-3; D may be TRBD2 (5 bases). The CDR3 sequence is 13 residues long. Trimming removed 7 bases at V and 1 base at J, with 9 bases between.